The text below deals with one T cell receptor (beta chain). This entry is derived from a study of OX40 agonist ivuxolimab in advanced cancers. With V trimmed by 6 bases and J by 2 bases, 4 bases remained unmatched. This CDR3 is 15 amino acids long. Germline CDR1 is MDHEN and CDR2 is SYDVKM. Sequencing used immunoSEQ multiplex PCR; TCRdb keeps in-frame clones, though not all of them. The table includes approximately 58,000 clones, around 80% detected once. Material: CD4+ or CD8+ T cells sorted from blood, obtained in a trial of the OX40 agonist ivuxolimab. The chain employs TRBV28 and TRBJ2-7; 13 bases line up with TRBD2. The TCR originated in an adult with an advanced solid tumor such as melanoma, head and neck, liver or kidney cancer. The DNA for the CDR3 is TGTGCCAGCAGACCCGGACTAGCGGGGGCCTACGAGCAGTACTTC. Encoded protein: CASRPGLAGAYEQYF.